There are many counts of the clone carrying this T cell receptor beta chain. What it recognizes is unknown. This sample was included in a study of post-analysis software for immune sequencing data. Study-wide points: The study found significantly lower normalized Chao1 diversity in multiple sclerosis patients than in controls. Among roughly five TRBV segments more frequent in patients than controls were TRBV5-6, TRBV5-1 and TRBV20-1.

Carried by the TCR beta cDNA libraries were unique molecular identifiers. From roughly 1 to 10 million T cells, 500,000 or so cDNA molecules were obtained. TCRdb re-analysed the PCR reads in MiXCR, keeping a single row per CDR3 protein. The table has around 190,000 distinct CDR3 sequences, around 30% seen once. Germline CDR1 LNHNV, CDR2 YYDKDF (reference sequence). The CDR3 totals 16 residues. The V and J ends lost 1 base and 2 bases respectively, with 15 bases between them. The rearrangement links TRBV15 to TRBJ2-7, with no clear D. This sequence was found in a girl aged 2-17 years with multiple sclerosis. Sequencing used blood. The CDR3 DNA is TGTGCCACCAGCAGAGTTAACGGAAAAGGAACCTACGAGCAGTACTTC. It specifies CATSRVNGKGTYEQYF.